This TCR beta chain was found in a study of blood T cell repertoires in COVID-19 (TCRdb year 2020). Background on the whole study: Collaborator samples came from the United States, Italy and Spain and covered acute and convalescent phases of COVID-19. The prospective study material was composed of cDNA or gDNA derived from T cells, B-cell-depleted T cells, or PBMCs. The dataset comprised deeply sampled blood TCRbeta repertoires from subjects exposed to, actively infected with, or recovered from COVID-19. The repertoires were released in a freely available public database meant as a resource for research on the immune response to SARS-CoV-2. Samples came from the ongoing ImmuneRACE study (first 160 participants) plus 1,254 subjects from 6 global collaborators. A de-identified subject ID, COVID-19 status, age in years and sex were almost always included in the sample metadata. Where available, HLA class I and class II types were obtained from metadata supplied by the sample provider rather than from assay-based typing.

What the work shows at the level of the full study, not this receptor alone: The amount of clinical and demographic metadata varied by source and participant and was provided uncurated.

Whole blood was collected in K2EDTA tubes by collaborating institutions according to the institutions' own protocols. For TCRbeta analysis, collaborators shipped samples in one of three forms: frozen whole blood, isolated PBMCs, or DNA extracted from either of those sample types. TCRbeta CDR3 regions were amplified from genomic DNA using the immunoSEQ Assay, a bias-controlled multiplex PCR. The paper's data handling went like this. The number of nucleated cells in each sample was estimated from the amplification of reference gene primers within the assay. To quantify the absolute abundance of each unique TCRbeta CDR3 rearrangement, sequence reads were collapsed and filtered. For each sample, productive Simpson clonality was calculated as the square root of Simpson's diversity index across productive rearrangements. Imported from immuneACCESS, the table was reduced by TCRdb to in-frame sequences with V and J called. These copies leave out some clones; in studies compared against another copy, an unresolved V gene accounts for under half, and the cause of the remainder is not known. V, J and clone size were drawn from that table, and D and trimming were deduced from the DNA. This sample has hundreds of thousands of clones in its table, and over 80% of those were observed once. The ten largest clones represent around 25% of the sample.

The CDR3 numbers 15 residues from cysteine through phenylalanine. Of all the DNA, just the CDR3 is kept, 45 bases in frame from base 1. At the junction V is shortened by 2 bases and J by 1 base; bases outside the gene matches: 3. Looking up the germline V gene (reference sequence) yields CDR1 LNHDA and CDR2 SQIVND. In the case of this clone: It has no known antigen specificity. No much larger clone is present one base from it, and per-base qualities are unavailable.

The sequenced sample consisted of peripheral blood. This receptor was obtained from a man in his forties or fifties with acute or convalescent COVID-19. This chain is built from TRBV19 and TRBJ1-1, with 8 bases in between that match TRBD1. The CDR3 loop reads CASSILGQENTEAFF. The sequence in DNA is TGTGCCAGTAGTATACTGGGACAGGAGAACACTGAAGCTTTCTTT.